This TCR beta chain is from a study of cytomegalovirus exposure and HLA in healthy donors. Study-wide results and caveats: Differences between HLA loci emerged in a later analysis of TCR association rates, with DRB1 most and HLA-C fewest. In a later analysis, at a false discovery rate of 0.05, under 20,000 TCR beta sequences were associated with HLA alleles.

PCR involved 60 Vbeta and 13 Jbeta primers. The data were produced by immunoSEQ multiplex PCR, yet TCRdb's version contains in-frame clones alone and is incomplete. The sample consists of some 120,000 clones, about 80% of them appearing once. This clone came up once. Its antigen remains unidentified. V was pared by 2 bases and J by 10 bases, with 11 bases of the junction left unmatched. This CDR3 spans 16 amino acids. From germline, CDR1 is MNHNS and CDR2 SASEGT. The TCR comes from a male donor in good health and CMV-seronegative. The rearrangement joins TRBV6-1 to TRBJ1-6, with 7 bases matching TRBD1. The specimen was PBMCs. The CDR3 loop is CASSEYGSGGWSPLHF. The DNA for the CDR3 is TGTGCCAGCAGTGAATATGGGTCAGGGGGTTGGTCACCCCTCCACTTT.